The T cell receptor (beta chain) described here comes from a study of cytomegalovirus exposure and HLA in healthy donors. General study findings and limits: Most TCR sequences showed up rarely, but some public TCRs showed up in many donors. For TCR beta chains, V- and J-gene trimming was later linked to a missense DCLRE1C variant. Later analysis reportedly placed an Asian-associated ancestry cluster below the roughly 670-donor mean in N-insertions. Most CMV-associated TCR beta chains appeared HLA-restricted in a later analysis.

Points on this clone: Antigen specificity is unknown.

PCR employed 60 Vbeta and 13 Jbeta primers. Profiled with immunoSEQ multiplex PCR; TCRdb holds only in-frame clones, not every one. Of 88,000 or so clones listed, around 60% are singletons. The source material was PBMCs. The clonotype comes from a male donor in good health and CMV-seropositive.

In DNA, the CDR3 is TGTGCCAGCAGTTTATGGGGTGGGGGACAGGGCTACGAGCAGTACTTC. Its protein product is CASSLWGGGQGYEQYF. The J gene is TRBJ2-7, the V gene TRBV28; 9 positions agree with TRBD1. Germline V CDR1 and CDR2: MDHEN, SYDVKM. The V segment lost 0 bases and the J segment 3 bases; nucleotides outside the gene matches: 6. This CDR3 contains 16 residues. Full variable domain (outside the CDR3, taken from reference TRBV28 and TRBJ2-7): DVKVTQSSRYLVKRTGEKVFLECVQDMDHENMFWYRQDPGLGLRLIYFSYDVKMKEKGDIPEGYSVSREKKERFSLILESASTNQTSMYLCASSLWGGGQGYEQYFGPGTRLTVT.